A selection of T cell receptor beta chains follows, all from one sample in a study of blood T cells in healthy people across ages. TCRdb analysed the 5' RACE reads with MiXCR anew, one entry per CDR3 protein. The sample consists of 2 million or so distinct CDR3 sequences, less than 50% of them appearing once. The sequenced sample was blood. The receptors come from a woman aged 40 to 49 in good health. Both conserved end residues are part of each CDR3. D genes are given only for firm matches. A row's size may be missing; if present it is once, few, many or a size class.

CDR3 | DNA | size | D | J | V
CSVGQSINEQYF | TGCAGCGTTGGGCAGTCAATCAACGAGCAGTACTTC | . | . | TRBJ2-7 | TRBV29-1
CASSSRTPRANGEQYF | TGTGCCAGCAGCTCGAGGACGCCACGGGCGAACGGCGAGCAGTACTTC | . | . | TRBJ2-7 | TRBV7-4
CASSSGLAGGYEQYF | TGTGCCAGCAGCTCCGGACTAGCGGGGGGATACGAGCAGTACTTC | many | TRBD2 | TRBJ2-7 | TRBV7-9
CASSSDSFSTDTQYF | TGCGCCAGCAGCTCGGACTCTTTTAGCACAGATACGCAGTATTTT | . | . | TRBJ2-3 | TRBV5-1
CSVTRVQEAQYF | TGCAGCGTGACCAGGGTCCAAGAGGCCCAGTACTTC | . | . | TRBJ2-7 | TRBV29-1
CASSGKRYHEQFF | TGTGCCAGCAGCGGGAAACGTTACCATGAGCAGTTCTTC | . | . | TRBJ2-1 | TRBV9
CASTPGTGGYGYTF | TGCGCCAGCACGCCCGGGACAGGGGGCTATGGCTACACCTTC | few | TRBD1 | TRBJ1-2 | TRBV4-3
CASSYGRAATEAFF | TGTGCCAGCAGTTACGGAAGGGCGGCCACTGAAGCTTTCTTT | . | . | TRBJ1-1 | TRBV6-5
CASRPGGGQETQYF | TGTGCCAGCAGGCCCGGTGGAGGGCAAGAGACCCAGTACTTC | few | . | TRBJ2-5 | TRBV6-6
CACSYDRGSTDNEQFF | TGTGCCTGCAGCTATGACAGGGGGAGTACAGACAATGAGCAGTTCTTC | . | TRBD1 | TRBJ2-1 | TRBV5-6
CAGSQDRAFTQYF | TGCGCCGGCAGCCAAGATCGGGCCTTTACCCAGTACTTC | . | . | TRBJ2-5 | TRBV4-3
CASTTVPYGYTF | TGTGCCAGCACGACAGTCCCCTATGGCTACACCTTC | few | . | TRBJ1-2 | TRBV5-6
CSAPRQGGSYEQYF | TGCAGTGCTCCCAGACAGGGGGGCTCCTACGAGCAGTACTTC | . | TRBD1 | TRBJ2-7 | TRBV20-1
CASSLRNLYTDTQYF | TGTGCCAGCAGCTTAAGGAACTTATACACAGATACGCAGTATTTT | . | . | TRBJ2-3 | TRBV11-2
CASSSYRDRPLGEQYF | TGTGCCAGCAGCTCCTACCGGGACAGGCCCCTCGGAGAGCAGTACTTC | once | TRBD1 | TRBJ2-5 | TRBV5-6
CATSITLAGYTDTQYF | TGTGCCACCAGCATAACCTTAGCGGGGTACACAGATACGCAGTATTTT | few | TRBD2 | TRBJ2-3 | TRBV15
CASSVGPGGKETQYF | TGTGCCAGCAGCGTAGGCCCAGGGGGCAAAGAGACCCAGTACTTC | few | TRBD1 | TRBJ2-5 | TRBV9
CSARGEGERETQYF | TGCAGTGCTAGAGGAGAAGGGGAGCGAGAGACCCAGTACTTC | . | . | TRBJ2-5 | TRBV20-1
CASSGIIRGTEAFF | TGCGCCAGCAGCGGGATCATTCGGGGGACTGAAGCTTTCTTT | . | . | TRBJ1-1 | TRBV5-1
CSARDLQIQETQYF | TGCAGTGCTAGAGATCTACAGATCCAAGAGACCCAGTACTTC | few | . | TRBJ2-5 | TRBV20-1
CASSLSGSLTRDTQYF | TGTGCCAGCAGTCTCTCAGGTAGCCTTACGCGCGATACGCAGTATTTT | once | . | TRBJ2-3 | TRBV27
CASSLAKLAGRETQYF | TGTGCCAGCAGCTTAGCGAAACTAGCGGGGAGAGAGACCCAGTACTTC | once | TRBD2 | TRBJ2-5 | TRBV7-2
CASRQGTGRSYEQYF | TGTGCCAGCAGACAAGGGACAGGCCGTTCCTACGAGCAGTACTTC | . | TRBD1 | TRBJ2-7 | TRBV27
CSASHHFGQETQYF | TGCAGTGCTAGTCACCACTTTGGACAAGAGACCCAGTACTTC | few | . | TRBJ2-5 | TRBV20-1
CASSYGIAGNQETQYF | TGTGCCAGCAGTTACGGGATAGCGGGGAACCAAGAGACCCAGTACTTC | few | TRBD2 | TRBJ2-5 | TRBV6-2/TRBV6-3
CASSLRTRSKNTEAFF | TGTGCCAGCAGCTTACGGACCAGGAGTAAGAACACTGAAGCTTTCTTT | . | . | TRBJ1-1 | TRBV7-4
CATSQGTGELFF | TGTGCCACCAGTCAGGGCACCGGGGAGCTGTTTTTT | . | . | TRBJ2-2 | TRBV24-1
CASSYPLNTQYF | TGTGCCAGCAGCTACCCCCTTAATACGCAGTATTTT | once | . | TRBJ2-3 | TRBV6-2/TRBV6-3
CASSVGNHPGTDTQYF | TGTGCCAGCAGCGTTGGAAACCACCCTGGCACAGATACGCAGTATTTT | . | . | TRBJ2-3 | TRBV9
CASSQNDVSSQPQHF | TGTGCCAGCAGCCAAAACGACGTAAGCAGTCAGCCCCAGCATTTT | few | . | TRBJ1-5 | TRBV4-2
CASSELTGEQYF | TGCGCCAGCAGTGAACTAACTGGCGAGCAGTACTTC | . | . | TRBJ2-7 | TRBV10-1
CASRRGQGQRETQYF | TGTGCCAGCAGGCGAGGACAGGGTCAGCGAGAGACCCAGTACTTC | few | TRBD1 | TRBJ2-5 | TRBV27
CASSLGERRNYGYTF | TGTGCCAGCAGCTTGGGGGAAAGACGGAACTATGGCTACACCTTC | . | . | TRBJ1-2 | TRBV7-2
CASSLSPTGEKLFF | TGTGCCAGCAGTTTGTCCCCGACAGGCGAAAAACTGTTTTTT | . | . | TRBJ1-4 | TRBV6-6
CSATTEYYGYTF | TGCAGCGCCACGACAGAGTACTATGGCTACACCTTC | . | . | TRBJ1-2 | TRBV29-1
CASSQDTQSEEQYF | TGCGCCAGCAGCCAAGATACGCAGTCCGAAGAGCAGTACTTC | . | . | TRBJ2-5 | TRBV4-1
CASSKVSRTRQETQYF | TGTGCCAGCAGCAAAGTTTCGCGTACACGGCAAGAGACCCAGTACTTC | few | . | TRBJ2-5 | TRBV21-1
CSARRLAGGYNEQFF | TGCAGTGCTAGACGGCTAGCGGGGGGATACAATGAGCAGTTCTTC | many | TRBD2 | TRBJ2-1 | TRBV20-1
CASSGDSTDTQYF | TGTGCCAGCAGTGGGGACAGCACAGATACGCAGTATTTT | many | . | TRBJ2-3 | TRBV2
CASSQDPPQGAREKLFF | TGTGCCAGCAGCCAAGACCCCCCCCAGGGGGCGCGCGAAAAACTGTTTTTT | . | TRBD1 | TRBJ1-4 | TRBV4-2
CASSIGQDPVDTQYF | TGCGCCAGCAGCATAGGACAGGACCCGGTAGATACGCAGTATTTT | few | TRBD1 | TRBJ2-3 | TRBV5-1
CASSSDRLAGTDTQYF | TGTGCCAGCAGTTCCGACAGACTAGCGGGGACAGATACGCAGTATTTT | . | TRBD2 | TRBJ2-3 | TRBV6-2/TRBV6-3
CASADLAGDNEQFF | TGCGCCAGCGCCGACCTAGCGGGGGACAATGAGCAGTTCTTC | . | TRBD2 | TRBJ2-1 | TRBV5-1
CATQGGKDPNYGYTF | TGTGCCACCCAGGGCGGAAAAGATCCTAACTATGGCTACACCTTC | few | . | TRBJ1-2 | TRBV6-5
CASSERGDSTDTQYF | TGTGCCAGCAGTGAGCGGGGGGATAGCACAGATACGCAGTATTTT | . | TRBD2 | TRBJ2-3 | TRBV28
CASSEQGPSDTQYF | TGTGCCAGCAGTGAACAGGGACCGTCGGATACGCAGTATTTT | . | . | TRBJ2-3 | TRBV6-1
CASSLRASGGGNEQFF | TGTGCCAGCAGCTTAAGGGCTAGCGGGGGAGGCAATGAGCAGTTCTTC | . | TRBD2 | TRBJ2-1 | TRBV7-3